Reported below is one T cell receptor beta chain. This receptor's antigen is unknown. No much larger clonotype is one base removed from it; base qualities were not supplied. This sample was taken from a study of T cell responses to AZD1222 COVID-19 vaccine (dated by TCRdb to about 2021). Describing the broader study: Because spike-specific TCR depth and breadth did not differ between the two schedules, AZD1222 recipients who got a second dose at roughly 4 weeks were pooled with those who got a second dose at roughly 12 weeks. TCR sequencing was performed for some 250 trial participants, of whom some 200 were given two doses of AZD1222 and roughly 25 were given two doses of MenACWY control vaccine. Trial participants were enrolled into age subgroups of 18-55, 56-69 and 70-plus years, which contained roughly 140, 27 and 60 TCR-sequenced participants, respectively.

On the study overall, not on this receptor specifically: Participants were mostly white British and included more females than males, and it was suggested by the authors that clonal diversity may have been underestimated. Epitopes outside the regions mutated in the B.1.351 and B.1.1.7 variants were reportedly recognized by nearly half of the unique spike-specific TCRs. Conclusions about previously exposed vaccinees are limited because only six or seven AZD1222 recipients were SARS-CoV-2 seropositive at baseline. A significant rise in spike-specific TCR breadth and depth was observed after two AZD1222 doses relative to day 0 and relative to MenACWY recipients. The 56-69-year group was small, and its depth increase did not reach significance, likely because of low power. Because no day 14 peak-response samples were available, the repertoires could be characterized only after the peak T cell response. The whole spike protein was spanned by vaccine-associated CD4 TCRs, and dominant responses were seen in regions 160-218 and 743-854.

The CDR3 sequence holds 14 residues, the cysteine and phenylalanine included. This entry keeps only the CDR3 DNA: 42 bases, framed from base 1. V is pared back by 3 bases and J by 4 bases, with 10 bases lying between the germline termini. Via the germline V gene, CDR1 is SGHDT and CDR2 YYEEEE. The time point label, as the study defines it: baseline before first vaccination. Vaccinee samples were obtained from the UK trials COV001 and COV002, which included a single-blind randomized controlled phase 2/3 trial of AZD1222 (ChAdOx1 nCoV-19) in healthy adults. For TCRbeta chain sequencing, PBMC samples were collected from trial participants at day 0 and at day 28 after the second dose. The CDR3 regions of human TCRbeta chains were analyzed by immunosequencing. As for the original processing: TCRs in the repertoires were compared against a reference library of SARS-CoV-2-specific TCRs that had been generated with the MIRA antigen-specificity platform. Breadth was defined as the fraction of unique TCRs that were SARS-CoV-2-associated. Depth was defined as the fraction of total T cells that were SARS-CoV-2-associated. Using the MIRA data, every spike-specific TCR was mapped to the spike region that the TCR reacted to and assigned to either a CD4 or a CD8 class. Log10-transformed breadth and depth values were compared by one-way ANOVA with Sidak's multiple comparisons tests. TCRdb's version of the immuneACCESS table is confined to in-frame rearrangements and falls short of the full clone set. An unresolved V gene accounts for under half of the shortfall where checked; the remainder is of unknown origin. The DNA was the basis for D and trimming; V, J and clone size are from that table. This sample gives 150,000 to 200,000 clones in total; 94% of them show up just once. The top ten constitute about 9% of the sample.

The V and J genes are TRBV5-6 and TRBJ2-2; the D gene lacks a confident call. This TCR derives from an adult in good health. The sample consisted of peripheral blood, taken on day 0 of AZD1222 vaccination. Here is the DNA: TGTGCCAGCAGCTCGCGGTTTCCCACCGGGGAGCTGTTTTTT. The translation is CASSSRFPTGELFF.